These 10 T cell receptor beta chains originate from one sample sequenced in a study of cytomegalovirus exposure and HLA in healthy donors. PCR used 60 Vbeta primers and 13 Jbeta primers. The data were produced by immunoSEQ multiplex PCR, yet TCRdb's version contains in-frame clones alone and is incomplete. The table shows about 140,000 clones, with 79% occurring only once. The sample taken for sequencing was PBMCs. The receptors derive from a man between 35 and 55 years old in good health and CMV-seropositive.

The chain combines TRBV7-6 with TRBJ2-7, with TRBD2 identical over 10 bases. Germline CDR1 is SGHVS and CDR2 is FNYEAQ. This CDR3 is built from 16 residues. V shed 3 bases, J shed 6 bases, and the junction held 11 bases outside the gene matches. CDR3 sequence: CASSFLSGTSAGEQYF. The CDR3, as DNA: TGTGCCAGCAGCTTCTTATCCGGGACTAGCGCCGGCGAGCAGTACTTC.

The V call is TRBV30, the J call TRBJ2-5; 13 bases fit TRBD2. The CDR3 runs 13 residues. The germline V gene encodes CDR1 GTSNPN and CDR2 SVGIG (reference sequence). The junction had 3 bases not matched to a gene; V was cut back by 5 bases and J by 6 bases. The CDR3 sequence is CAWGTSGMKTQYF. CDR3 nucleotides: TGTGCCTGGGGGACTAGCGGGATGAAGACCCAGTACTTC.

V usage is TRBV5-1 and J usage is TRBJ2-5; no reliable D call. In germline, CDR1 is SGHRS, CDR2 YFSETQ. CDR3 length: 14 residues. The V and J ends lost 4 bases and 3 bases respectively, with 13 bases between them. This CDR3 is CASSMGGAEETQYF. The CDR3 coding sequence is TGCGCCAGCAGCATGGGTGGAGCAGAAGAGACCCAGTACTTC.

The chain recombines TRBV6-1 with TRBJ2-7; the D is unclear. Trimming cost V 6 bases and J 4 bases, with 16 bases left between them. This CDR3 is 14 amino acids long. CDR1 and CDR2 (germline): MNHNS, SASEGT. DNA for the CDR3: TGTGCCAGCAGCGAACCGTCATCCCTATACGAGCAGTACTTC. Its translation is CASSEPSSLYEQYF.

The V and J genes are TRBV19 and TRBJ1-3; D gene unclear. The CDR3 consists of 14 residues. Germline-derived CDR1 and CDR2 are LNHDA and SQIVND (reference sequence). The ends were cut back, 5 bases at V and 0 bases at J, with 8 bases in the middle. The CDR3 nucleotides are TGTGCCAGTAGTCTCTTATCCTCTGGAAACACCATATATTTT. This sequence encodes CASSLLSSGNTIYF.

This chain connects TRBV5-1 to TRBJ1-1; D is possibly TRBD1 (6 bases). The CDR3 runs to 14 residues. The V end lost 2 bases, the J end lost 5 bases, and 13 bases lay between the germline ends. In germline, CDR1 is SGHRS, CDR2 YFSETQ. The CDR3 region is CASSFSGEMTEAFF. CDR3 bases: TGCGCCAGCAGCTTTTCAGGGGAGATGACTGAAGCTTTCTTT.

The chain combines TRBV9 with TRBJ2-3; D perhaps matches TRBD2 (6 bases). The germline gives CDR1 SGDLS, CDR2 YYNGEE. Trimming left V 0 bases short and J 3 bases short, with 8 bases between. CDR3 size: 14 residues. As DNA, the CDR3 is TGTGCCAGCAGCGTAGGACTAGTAACAGATACGCAGTATTTT. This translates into CASSVGLVTDTQYF.

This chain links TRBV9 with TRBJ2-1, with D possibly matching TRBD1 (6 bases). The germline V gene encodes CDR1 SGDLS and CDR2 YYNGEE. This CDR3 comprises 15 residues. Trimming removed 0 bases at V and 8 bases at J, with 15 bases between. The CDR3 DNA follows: TGTGCCAGCAGCGTAGTGGGGGACACCCTTGATGAGCAGTTCTTC. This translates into CASSVVGDTLDEQFF.

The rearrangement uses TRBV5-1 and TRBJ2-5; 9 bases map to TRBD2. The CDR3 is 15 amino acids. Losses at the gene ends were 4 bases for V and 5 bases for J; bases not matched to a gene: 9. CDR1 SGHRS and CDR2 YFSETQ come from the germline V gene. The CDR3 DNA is TGCGCCAGCAGCCCGGGACTAGCTTTGAGGGAGACCCAGTACTTC. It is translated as CASSPGLALRETQYF.

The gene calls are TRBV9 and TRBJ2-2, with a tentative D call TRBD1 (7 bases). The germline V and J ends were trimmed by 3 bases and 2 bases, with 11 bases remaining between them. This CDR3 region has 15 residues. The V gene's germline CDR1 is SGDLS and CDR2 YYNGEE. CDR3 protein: CASSGGDSNTGELFF. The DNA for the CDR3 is TGTGCCAGCAGCGGGGGGGACAGTAACACCGGGGAGCTGTTTTTT.